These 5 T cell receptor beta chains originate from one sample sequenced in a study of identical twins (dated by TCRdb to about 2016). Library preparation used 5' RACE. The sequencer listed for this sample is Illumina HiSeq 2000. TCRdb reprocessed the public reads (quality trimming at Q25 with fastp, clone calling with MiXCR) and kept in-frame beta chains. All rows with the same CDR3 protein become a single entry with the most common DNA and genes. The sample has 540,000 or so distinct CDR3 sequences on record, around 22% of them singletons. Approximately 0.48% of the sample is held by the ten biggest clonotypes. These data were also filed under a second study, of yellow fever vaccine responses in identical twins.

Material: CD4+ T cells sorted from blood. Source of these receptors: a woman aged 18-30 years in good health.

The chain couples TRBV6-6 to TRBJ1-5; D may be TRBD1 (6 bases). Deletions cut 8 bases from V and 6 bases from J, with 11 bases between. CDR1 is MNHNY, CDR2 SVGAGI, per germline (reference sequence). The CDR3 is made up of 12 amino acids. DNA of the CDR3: TGTGCCAGCCGTACAGGGCCTCAGCCCCAGCATTTT. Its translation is CASRTGPQPQHF.

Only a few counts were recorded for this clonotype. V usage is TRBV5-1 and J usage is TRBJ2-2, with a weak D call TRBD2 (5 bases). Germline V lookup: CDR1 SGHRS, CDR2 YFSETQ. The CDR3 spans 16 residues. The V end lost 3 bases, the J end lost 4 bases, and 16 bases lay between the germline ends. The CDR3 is CASSSEGRYPTGELFF. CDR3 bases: TGCGCCAGCAGCTCCGAGGGTCGCTATCCCACCGGGGAGCTGTTTTTT.

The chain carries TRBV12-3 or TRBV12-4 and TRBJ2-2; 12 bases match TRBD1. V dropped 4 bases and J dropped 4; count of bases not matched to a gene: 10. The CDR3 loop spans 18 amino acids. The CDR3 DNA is TGTGCCAGCAGTTCATCCTATGGGGACAGGGGGCGCACCGGGGAGCTGTTTTTT. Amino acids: CASSSSYGDRGRTGELFF.

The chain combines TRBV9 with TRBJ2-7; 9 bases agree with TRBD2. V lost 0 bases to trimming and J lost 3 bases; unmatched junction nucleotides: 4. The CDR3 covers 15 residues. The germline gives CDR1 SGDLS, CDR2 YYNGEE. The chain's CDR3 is CASSVGPSGNYEQYF. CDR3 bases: TGTGCCAGCAGCGTAGGTCCTAGCGGGAACTACGAGCAGTACTTC.

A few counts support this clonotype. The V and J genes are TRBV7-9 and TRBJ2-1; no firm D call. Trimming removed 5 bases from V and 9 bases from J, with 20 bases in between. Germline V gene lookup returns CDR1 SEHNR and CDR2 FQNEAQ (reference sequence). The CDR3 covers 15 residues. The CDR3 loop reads CASSLSGSYVGEQFF. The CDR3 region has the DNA TGTGCCAGCAGCCTATCTGGGTCTTATGTGGGTGAGCAGTTCTTC.